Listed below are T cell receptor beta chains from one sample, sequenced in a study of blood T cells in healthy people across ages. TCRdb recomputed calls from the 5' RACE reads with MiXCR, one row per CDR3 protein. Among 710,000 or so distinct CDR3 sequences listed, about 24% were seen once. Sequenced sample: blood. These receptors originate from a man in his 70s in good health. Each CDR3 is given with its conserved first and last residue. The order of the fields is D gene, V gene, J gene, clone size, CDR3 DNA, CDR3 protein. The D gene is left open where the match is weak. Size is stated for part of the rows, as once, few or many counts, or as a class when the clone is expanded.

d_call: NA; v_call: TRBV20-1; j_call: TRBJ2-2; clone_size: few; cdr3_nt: TGCAGTGCTAGAGGGAACATTGACACCGGGGAGCTGTTTTTT; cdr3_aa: CSARGNIDTGELFF
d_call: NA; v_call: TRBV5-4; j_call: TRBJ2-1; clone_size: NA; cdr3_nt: TGTGCCAGCAGCTTGAGTTGGCGGGAAGACAATGAGCAGTTCTTC; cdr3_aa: CASSLSWREDNEQFF
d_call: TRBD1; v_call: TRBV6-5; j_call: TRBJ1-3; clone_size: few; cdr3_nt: TGTGCCAGCAGACAATCGGGACAGTTAAACACCATATATTTT; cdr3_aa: CASRQSGQLNTIYF
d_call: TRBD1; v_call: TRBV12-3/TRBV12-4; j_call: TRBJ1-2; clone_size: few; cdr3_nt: TGTGCCAGCAGCCAGAACAACAGGGGGCTCCTACACCCTCAAAAAAACTATGGCTACACCTTC; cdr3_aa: CASSQNNRGLLHPQKNYGYTF
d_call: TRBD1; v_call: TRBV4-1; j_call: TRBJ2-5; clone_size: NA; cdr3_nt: TGCGCCAGCAGCCAACCATCCGGGACAGGGCTTCAAGAGACCCAGTACTTC; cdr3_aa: CASSQPSGTGLQETQYF
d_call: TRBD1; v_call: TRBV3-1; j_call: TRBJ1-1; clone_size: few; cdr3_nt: TGTGCCAGCAGCCAAGGAACAGGGGGCACTGAAGCTTTCTTT; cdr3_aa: CASSQGTGGTEAFF
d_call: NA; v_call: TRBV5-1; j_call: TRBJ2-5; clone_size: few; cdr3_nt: TGCGCCAGCAGTTTAGGCGGGAAACAAGAGACCCAGTACTTC; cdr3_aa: CASSLGGKQETQYF
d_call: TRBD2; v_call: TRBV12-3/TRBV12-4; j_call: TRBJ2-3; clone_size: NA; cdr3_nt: TGTGCCAGCAGTTTAAAAGCTCCCTTTACTAGCGGGGACACAGATACGCAGTATTTT; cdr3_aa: CASSLKAPFTSGDTDTQYF
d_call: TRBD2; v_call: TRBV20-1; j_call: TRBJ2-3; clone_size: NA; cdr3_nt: TGCAGTGCTAGAGACCGACTAGCGCCCACAGATACGCAGTATTTT; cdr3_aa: CSARDRLAPTDTQYF
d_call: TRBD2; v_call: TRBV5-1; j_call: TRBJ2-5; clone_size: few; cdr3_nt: TGCGCCAGCAGCTTCGAGGGACTAGAGAGGGACCAGTACTTC; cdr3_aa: CASSFEGLERDQYF
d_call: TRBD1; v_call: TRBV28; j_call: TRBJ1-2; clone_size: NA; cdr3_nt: TGTGCCAGCAGTCCTCTGGACAGGGGATATGGCTACACCTTC; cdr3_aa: CASSPLDRGYGYTF
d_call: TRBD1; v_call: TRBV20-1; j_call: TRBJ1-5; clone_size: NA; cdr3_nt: TGCAGTGCCATAAGACAGGGGAATCAGCCCCAGCATTTT; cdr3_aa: CSAIRQGNQPQHF
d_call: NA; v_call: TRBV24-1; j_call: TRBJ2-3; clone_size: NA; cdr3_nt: TGTGCCACCAGTGACCCCCGTGCGACAGATACGCAGTATTTT; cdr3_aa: CATSDPRATDTQYF
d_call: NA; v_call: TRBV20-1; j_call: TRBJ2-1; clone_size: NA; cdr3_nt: TGCAGTGCTACTTTGGAGGGGCCCGGGGGAGAAATAAACAATGAGCAGTTCTTC; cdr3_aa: CSATLEGPGGEINNEQFF
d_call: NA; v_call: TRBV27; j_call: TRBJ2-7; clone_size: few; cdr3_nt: TGTGCCAGCAGTCGATCGTCAATGGGAAGCTCCTACGAGCAGTACTTC; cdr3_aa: CASSRSSMGSSYEQYF
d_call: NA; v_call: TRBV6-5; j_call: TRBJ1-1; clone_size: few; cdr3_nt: TGTGCCAGCAGTTACTCGTATTGGTTGGCAGGGCAATCCAACACTGAAGCTTTCTTT; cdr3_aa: CASSYSYWLAGQSNTEAFF
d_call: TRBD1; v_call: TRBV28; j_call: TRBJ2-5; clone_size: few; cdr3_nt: TGTGCCAGCACCGGGACAGGCTGGGAGCAGTACTTC; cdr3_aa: CASTGTGWEQYF
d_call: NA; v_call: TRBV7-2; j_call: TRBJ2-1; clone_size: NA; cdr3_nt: TGTGCCAGCAGCTTAGTTCTGGGGAGCTCCTACAATGAGCAGTTCTTC; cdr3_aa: CASSLVLGSSYNEQFF
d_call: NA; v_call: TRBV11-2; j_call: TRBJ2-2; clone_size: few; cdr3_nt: TGTGCCAGCAGGTGGGGGGTCACCGGGGAGCTGTTTTTT; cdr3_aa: CASRWGVTGELFF
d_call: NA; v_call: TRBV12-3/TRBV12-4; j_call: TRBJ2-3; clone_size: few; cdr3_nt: TGTGCCAGCAGCAAAGCTTTCGGGGTTGATACGCAGTATTTT; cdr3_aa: CASSKAFGVDTQYF
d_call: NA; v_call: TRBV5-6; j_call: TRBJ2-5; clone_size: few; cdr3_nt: TGTGCCAGCGGCTTGAAAGAGACCCAGTACTTC; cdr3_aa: CASGLKETQYF
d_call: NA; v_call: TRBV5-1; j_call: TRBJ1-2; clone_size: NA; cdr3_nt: TGCGCCAGCAGCTACAGGGACACCGACTATGGCTACACCTTC; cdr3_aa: CASSYRDTDYGYTF
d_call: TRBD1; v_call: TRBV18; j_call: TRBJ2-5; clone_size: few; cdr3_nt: TGTGCCAGTTACCCGACAGGGAGACCCATCCAAGAGACCCAGTACTTC; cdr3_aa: CASYPTGRPIQETQYF
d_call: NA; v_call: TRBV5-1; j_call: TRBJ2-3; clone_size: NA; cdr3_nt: TGCGCCAGCAGCTTGAGGGACCTAGGAACGCAGTATTTT; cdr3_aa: CASSLRDLGTQYF
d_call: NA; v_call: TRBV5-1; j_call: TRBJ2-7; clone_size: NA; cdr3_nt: TGCGCCAGCAGCTTGGGGTTAGTAGACGAGCAGTACTTC; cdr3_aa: CASSLGLVDEQYF
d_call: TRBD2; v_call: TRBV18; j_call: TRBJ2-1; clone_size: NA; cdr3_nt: TGTGCCAGCTCACCAATGAGCGGGAGCTCCTACAATGAGCAGTTCTTC; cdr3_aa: CASSPMSGSSYNEQFF
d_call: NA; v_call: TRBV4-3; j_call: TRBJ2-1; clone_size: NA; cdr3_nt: TGCGCCAGCAGCCATTTATTCGGGGACACCTACAATGAGCAGTTCTTC; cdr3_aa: CASSHLFGDTYNEQFF
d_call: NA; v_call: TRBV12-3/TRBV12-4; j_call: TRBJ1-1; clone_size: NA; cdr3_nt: TGTGCCAGCAGTTTGGCTGGGTTCAACACTGAAGCTTTCTTT; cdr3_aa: CASSLAGFNTEAFF
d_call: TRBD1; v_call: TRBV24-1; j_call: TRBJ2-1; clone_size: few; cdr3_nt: TGTGCCACCAGCTCCGGGACAGGGAACGACAATGAGCAGTTCTTC; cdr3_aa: CATSSGTGNDNEQFF
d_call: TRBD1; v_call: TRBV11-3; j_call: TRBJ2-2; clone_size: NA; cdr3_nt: TGTGCCAGCAGCTTAGTAGGCTCCGGGACAGGGCCAACCGGGGAGCTGTTTTTT; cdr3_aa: CASSLVGSGTGPTGELFF
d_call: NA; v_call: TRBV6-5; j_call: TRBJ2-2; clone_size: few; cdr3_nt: TGTGCCAGCAGTGGGAGGGGGCGCACCGGGGAGCTGTTTTTT; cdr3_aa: CASSGRGRTGELFF
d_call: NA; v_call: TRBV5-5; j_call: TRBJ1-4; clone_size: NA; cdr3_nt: TGTGCCAGCAGCTTGGCCCCGGACAGTGAAGGAAGAAGTGGGAAAAAACTGTTTTTT; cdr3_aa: CASSLAPDSEGRSGKKLFF
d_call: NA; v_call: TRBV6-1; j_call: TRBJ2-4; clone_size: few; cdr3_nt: TGTGCCAGCAGTGAGGAGGGCCTAGCCAAAAACATTCAGTACTTC; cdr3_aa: CASSEEGLAKNIQYF
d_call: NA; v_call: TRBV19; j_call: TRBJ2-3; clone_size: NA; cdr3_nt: TGTGCCAGTAGTATAGATCTTCTTCTTGGGCGGGGAGATACGCAGTATTTT; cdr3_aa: CASSIDLLLGRGDTQYF
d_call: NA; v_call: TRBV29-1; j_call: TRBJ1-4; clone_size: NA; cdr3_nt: TGCAGCGTAGCTCGATCCGAGAATGAAAAACTGTTTTTT; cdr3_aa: CSVARSENEKLFF
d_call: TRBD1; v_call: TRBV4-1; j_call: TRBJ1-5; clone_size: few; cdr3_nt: TGCGCCAGCAGCCAAGGGGACAGGTACAATCAGCCCCAGCATTTT; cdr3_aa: CASSQGDRYNQPQHF
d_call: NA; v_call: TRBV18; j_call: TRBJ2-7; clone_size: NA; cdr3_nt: TGTGCCAGCTCATGGACCCGGGACGTCACCTACGAGCAGTACTTC; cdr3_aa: CASSWTRDVTYEQYF
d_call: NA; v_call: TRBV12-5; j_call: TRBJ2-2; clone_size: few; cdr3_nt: TGTGCCAACAAGAACACCGGGGAGCTGTTTTTT; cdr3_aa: CANKNTGELFF
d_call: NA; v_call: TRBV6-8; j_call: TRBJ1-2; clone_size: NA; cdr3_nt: TGTGCCAGCAAGGTCGGCGGAATCTATGGCTACACCTTC; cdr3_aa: CASKVGGIYGYTF
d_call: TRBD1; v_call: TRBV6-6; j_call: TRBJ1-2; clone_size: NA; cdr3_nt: TGTGCCAGCAGTGTTTACAGGGGGCAGGATGGCTACACCTTC; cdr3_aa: CASSVYRGQDGYTF
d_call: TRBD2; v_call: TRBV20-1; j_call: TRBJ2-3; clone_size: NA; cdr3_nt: TGCAGTGCTAGTCGACTAGCGGGAGGGAACACAGATATGCAGTATTTT; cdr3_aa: CSASRLAGGNTDMQYF
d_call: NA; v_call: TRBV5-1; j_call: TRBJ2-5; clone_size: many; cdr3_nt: TGCGCCAGCAGCGGTGGAGGGGTCGAGACCCAGTACTTC; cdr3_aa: CASSGGGVETQYF
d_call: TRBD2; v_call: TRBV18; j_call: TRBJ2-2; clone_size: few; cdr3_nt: TGTGCCGGCTCACCACAAGCGGGGGACACCGGGGAGCTGTTTTTT; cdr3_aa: CAGSPQAGDTGELFF
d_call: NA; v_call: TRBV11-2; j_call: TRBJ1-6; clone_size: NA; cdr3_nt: TGTGCCAGCAGCTCACCAACAGCTTCACCCCTCCACTTT; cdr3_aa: CASSSPTASPLHF
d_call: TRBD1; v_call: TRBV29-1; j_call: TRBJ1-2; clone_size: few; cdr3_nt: TGCAGCGTTGAAGACAGGGGGCCCTATGGCTACACCTTC; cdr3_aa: CSVEDRGPYGYTF
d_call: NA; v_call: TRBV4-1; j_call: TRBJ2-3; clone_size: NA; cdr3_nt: TGCGCCAGCAGCCAAGACAGGAGCGACTACACAGATACGCAGTATTTT; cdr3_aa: CASSQDRSDYTDTQYF
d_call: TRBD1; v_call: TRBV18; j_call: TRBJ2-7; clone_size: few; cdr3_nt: TGTGCCAGCTCACCAACCGGGACAGCCTACGAGCAGTACTTC; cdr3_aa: CASSPTGTAYEQYF
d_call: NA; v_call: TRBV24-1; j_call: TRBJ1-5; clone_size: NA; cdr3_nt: TGTGCCACCAGTGGGTCAGGCAGCAATCAGCCCCAGCATTTT; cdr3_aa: CATSGSGSNQPQHF
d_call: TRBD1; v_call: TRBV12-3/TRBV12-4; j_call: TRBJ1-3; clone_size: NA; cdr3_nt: TGTGCCAGCAGACGCCCTCAGGGGACAGGGGTTAACACCATATATTTT; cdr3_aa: CASRRPQGTGVNTIYF
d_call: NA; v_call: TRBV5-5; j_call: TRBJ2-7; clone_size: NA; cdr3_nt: TGTGCCAGCAGCTTGTGGAGGGGAGCCGAGCAGTACTTC; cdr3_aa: CASSLWRGAEQYF
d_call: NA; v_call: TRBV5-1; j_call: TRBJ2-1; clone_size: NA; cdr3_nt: TGCGCCAGCAGGTTCCCCCACCTGACGGATTCCTCCTACAATGAGCAGTTCTTC; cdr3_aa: CASRFPHLTDSSYNEQFF
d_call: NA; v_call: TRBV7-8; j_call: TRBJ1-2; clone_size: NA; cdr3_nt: TGTGCCAGCAGCCCCGGAGAGACACGCGTCTATGGCTACACCTTC; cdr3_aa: CASSPGETRVYGYTF
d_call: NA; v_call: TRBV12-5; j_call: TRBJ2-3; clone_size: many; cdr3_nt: TGTGCTAGTGGTTTTGGGGGAGATACGCAGTATTTT; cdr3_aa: CASGFGGDTQYF
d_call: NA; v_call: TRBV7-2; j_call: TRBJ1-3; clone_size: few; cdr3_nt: TGTGCCAGCAGCTTACGCGTTCCGACCGGAAACACCATATATTTT; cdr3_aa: CASSLRVPTGNTIYF
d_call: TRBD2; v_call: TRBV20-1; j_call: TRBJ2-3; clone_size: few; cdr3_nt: TGCAGTGCCCCCGTACCGGGACTAGCGGGAGATACGCAGTATTTT; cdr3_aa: CSAPVPGLAGDTQYF
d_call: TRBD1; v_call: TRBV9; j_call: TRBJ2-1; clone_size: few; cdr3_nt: TGTGCCAGCAGCGAATTGACAGGGAGTTTGAATGAGCAGTTCTTC; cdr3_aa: CASSELTGSLNEQFF
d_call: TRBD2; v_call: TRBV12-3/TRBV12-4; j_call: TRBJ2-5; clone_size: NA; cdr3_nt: TGTGCCAGCAGTTTATTACTGCTAGCGGGGTTGAGGACCCAGTACTTC; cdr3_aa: CASSLLLLAGLRTQYF
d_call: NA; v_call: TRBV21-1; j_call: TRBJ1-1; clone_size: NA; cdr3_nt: TGTGCCAGCAGCAAAAAAGGAGGCACCGACACTGAAGCTTTCTTT; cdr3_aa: CASSKKGGTDTEAFF
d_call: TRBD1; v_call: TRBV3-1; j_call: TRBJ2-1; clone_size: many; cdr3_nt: TGTGCCAGCAGCCAAACCGGGACAGGACTATACAATGAGCAGTTCTTC; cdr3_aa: CASSQTGTGLYNEQFF
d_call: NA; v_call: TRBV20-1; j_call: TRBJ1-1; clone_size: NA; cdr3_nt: TGCAGTGCTAGAGATCAGGGGACGGACACTGAAGCTTTCTTT; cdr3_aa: CSARDQGTDTEAFF